The clone carrying this TCR beta chain was detected many times. Its target is not known. Time point specified: persistent/refractory GD, antithyroid drugs over 5 years with positive TRAb. RNA extracted from PBMCs served as the sequencing template. Xi'an, China, was home to the endocrinology department that provided patients. This record belongs to a study of regulatory T cells in long-lasting Graves disease. Study results and limitations: Fewer public clonotypes were shared by new patients (under 1,000) than by persistent patients (2,741). There were preferences for TRBV28, TRBJ1-2 and TRBJ2-5 in persistent disease.

According to the study, TCR beta libraries were built with iRepertoire HTBI primers and CDR3-region Arm-PCR. TCRdb fed the multiplex PCR reads into MiXCR, producing one record per CDR3 protein. The data show more than 350,000 distinct CDR3 sequences, 20% to 25% seen once. Trimming cost V 1 base and J 6 bases; bases outside gene matches: 2. CDR1 and CDR2 (germline): GTSNPN, SVGIG (reference sequence). CDR3 length: 12 residues. The TCR comes from a female donor with Graves disease. This chain connects TRBV30 to TRBJ1-1; TRBD1 agrees at 7 bases. Here the sequenced sample was peripheral blood mononuclear cells (PBMCs), taken when the disease was refractory, from a patient treated with antithyroid drugs. DNA of the CDR3: TGTGCCTGGAGTGGACAGGGCGCTGAAGCTTTCTTT. It specifies CAWSGQGAEAFF. The whole variable domain, filled in from reference TRBV30 and TRBJ1-1, reads SQTIHQWPATLVQPVGSPLSLECTVEGTSNPNLYWYRQAAGRGLQLLFYSVGIGQISSEVPQNLSASRPQDRQFILSSKKLLLSDSGFYLCAWSGQGAEAFFGQGTRLTVV.